Shown below are 22 T cell receptor beta chains from a single sample sequenced in a study of blood T cells in healthy people across ages. Primers used in a second PCR of roughly 7 to 12 cycles were a sample-barcoded 5' primer and a J-beta primer mix. Each CDR3 protein is one row after TCRdb ran MiXCR on the 5' RACE reads. Of 790,000 or so distinct CDR3 sequences in the sample, 46% were seen once. Sequenced input: blood. The receptors here all came from a man aged 80 or over in good health.

This clonotype was seen once. Mismatch with germline at one junction end may stem from a read error. V is TRBV9 and J is TRBJ2-7, with 16 bases that match TRBD2. This CDR3 spans 16 amino acids. CDR1 is SGDLS, CDR2 YYNGEE, per germline. CDR3 DNA: TGTGCCAGCGGCGTGGGGACTAGCGGGAGGGCCGGCGAGCAGTACTTC. This codes for CASGVGTSGRAGEQYF.

This clonotype is a singleton in its sample. The junction and the germline gene differ at one end; a read error may be behind it. This chain links TRBV27 with TRBJ2-1, with D tentatively TRBD2 (5 bases). Germline V CDR1 and CDR2: MNHEY, SMNVEV (reference sequence). This CDR3 region has 17 residues. DNA for the CDR3: TGTGCCTGCAGTTTAAGGCTAGTCCAGGAGGAAGATAATGAGCAGTTCTTC. It specifies CACSLRLVQEEDNEQFF.

There are a few counts of this clonotype. The genes are TRBV4-1 and TRBJ2-7; 10 bases map to TRBD2. V was pared by 3 bases and J by 4 bases, with 12 bases of the junction left unmatched. The CDR3 sequence is 17 residues long. Germline V gene lookup returns CDR1 MGHRA and CDR2 YSYEKL. Here the CDR3 reads CASSHGLAGALLYEQYF. CDR3 in DNA: TGCGCCAGCAGCCACGGTCTAGCGGGAGCCCTTCTTTACGAGCAGTACTTC.

The rearrangement links TRBV29-1 to TRBJ2-1; D not certain. Between the trimmed V and J ends, which lost 1 base and 7 bases, there was a span of 5 bases. The germline gives CDR1 SQVTM, CDR2 ANQGSEA. The CDR3 totals 11 residues. CDR3 residues: CSVEGQNEQFF. Written as DNA, the CDR3 is TGCAGCGTTGAAGGGCAGAATGAGCAGTTCTTC.

The gene calls are TRBV6-2 or TRBV6-3 and TRBJ2-4; 7 nucleotides agree with TRBD1. The DNA end is more similar to TRBJ2-7, so the J call may be wrong. Germline V CDR1 and CDR2: MNHEY, SVGEGT. The CDR3 covers 16 residues. The CDR3 bases are TGTGCCAGCAGTTACACCAGGGGGACCCCAATGAGCGAGCAGTACTTC. It encodes CASSYTRGTPMSEQYF.

V and J are TRBV29-1 and TRBJ2-1; D is possibly TRBD1 (6 bases). Trimming took off 1 base at V and 9 bases at J, with 16 bases between the two ends. The CDR3 sequence is 14 residues long. The V gene's germline CDR1 is SQVTM and CDR2 ANQGSEA. Written as DNA, the CDR3 is TGCAGCGTTGAAGGGGACAATTCCCCTACTGAGCAGTTCTTC. Translated: CSVEGDNSPTEQFF.

This clonotype was observed at least ten times. This chain links TRBV5-5 with TRBJ2-3; TRBD2 aligns across 7 bases. The ends lost 0 bases at V and 6 bases at J; junction bases unmatched: 4. This CDR3 comprises 14 residues. The V gene's germline CDR1 is SGHKS and CDR2 YYEKEE (reference sequence). CDR3 coding DNA: TGTGCCAGCAGCTTGGGGGGGGGAGTTGATACGCAGTATTTT. This gives the protein CASSLGGGVDTQYF.

The chain couples TRBV15 to TRBJ2-3, with a possible D match to TRBD2 (7 bases). Germline V CDR1 and CDR2: LNHNV, YYDKDF (reference sequence). Trimming pared 9 bases from V and 5 bases from J, leaving 21 bases between. The CDR3 length is 15 residues. CDR3 region: CATGGGGSVRDTQYF. In nucleotides, the CDR3 is TGTGCCACTGGCGGGGGCGGGAGTGTAAGAGATACGCAGTATTTT.

The CDR3 spells CATSASLGGELFF. The CDR3 DNA reads as TGTGCCACCAGTGCATCGCTCGGCGGGGAGCTGTTTTTT. This rearrangement joins TRBV24-1 to TRBJ2-2; D is undetermined. This CDR3 spans 13 amino acids. Germline V lookup: CDR1 KGHDR, CDR2 SFDVKD. V lost 5 bases to trimming and J lost 7 bases, with 10 bases between them.

This clonotype came up a few times. The J gene is TRBJ1-5, the V gene TRBV5-1, with D possibly TRBD1 on 5 matching bases. Trimming stripped 0 bases from V and 7 bases from J, with 14 bases between. This CDR3 is built from 15 residues. Germline CDR1 reads SGHRS; CDR2 reads YFSETQ. The CDR3: CASSLVGGDGQPQHF. The DNA of the CDR3 is TGCGCCAGCAGCTTGGTAGGAGGGGATGGACAGCCCCAGCATTTT.

This chain joins TRBV28 and TRBJ1-5, with D perhaps matching TRBD1 (5 bases). Germline values: CDR1 MDHEN, CDR2 SYDVKM. This CDR3 comprises 13 residues. V lost 7 bases and J 3 bases, leaving 10 bases between the germline ends. In DNA, the CDR3 is TGTGCCAGCACAGGGTTGGTCAATCAGCCCCAGCATTTT. The encoded protein is CASTGLVNQPQHF.

V and J are TRBV27 and TRBJ1-6; 7 bases align to TRBD1. With 0 bases clipped from V and 8 bases from J, the junction kept 7 bases outside the gene matches. Germline CDR1 is MNHEY and CDR2 is SMNVEV (reference sequence). The CDR3 runs to 16 residues. CDR3 sequence (DNA): TGTGCCAGCAGTTTATCGACGGGCCAGGGGGATTCACCCCTCCACTTT. Residues: CASSLSTGQGDSPLHF.

This clonotype appeared a few times. This rearrangement joins TRBV29-1 to TRBJ1-2; 7 bases match TRBD1. This CDR3 region has 16 residues. CDR1 is SQVTM, CDR2 ANQGSEA, per germline. V gave up 5 bases and J gave up 4 bases; unmatched junction bases: 16. CDR3 coding DNA: TGCAGCGTTTGTTTGGTTCCGGGACAGAACATCTATGGCTACACCTTC. This encodes CSVCLVPGQNIYGYTF.

To note about this clonotype: The junction differs from germline at one of its ends, possibly a read error. The chain combines TRBV12-3 or TRBV12-4 with TRBJ2-3, with 7 bases matching TRBD1. The CDR3 is 14 amino acids. CDR3 nucleotides: TGTACCAGCAGGCGGACAGGATCGGGCGATGCGCAGTATTTT. Its translation: CTSRRTGSGDAQYF.

The chain joins TRBV4-2 to TRBJ2-5; D possibly matches TRBD1 or TRBD2 (5 bases each). The CDR3 loop spans 12 amino acids. V was clipped by 1 base and J by 11 bases, with 11 bases between them. Germline CDR1 and CDR2: LGHNA and YNFKEQ. The CDR3 is CASSQGGWEQYF. DNA of the CDR3: TGTGCCAGCAGCCAAGGGGGGTGGGAGCAGTACTTC.

The gene calls are TRBV7-2 and TRBJ1-1; no firm D call. V was cut by 5 bases and J by 0 bases, with 7 bases left in between. Germline CDR1 reads SGHTA; CDR2 reads FQGNSA. The CDR3 is made up of 13 amino acids. In nucleotides, the CDR3 is TGTGCCAGCAGCACGTACATGAACACTGAAGCTTTCTTT. It is translated as CASSTYMNTEAFF. Combining the CDR3 with reference TRBV7-2 and TRBJ1-1 gives the whole variable domain GAGVSQSPSNKVTEKGKDVELRCDPISGHTALYWYRQSLGQGLEFLIYFQGNSAPDKSGLPSDRFSAERTGGSVSTLTIQRTQQEDSAVYLCASSTYMNTEAFFGQGTRLTVV.

The chain joins TRBV10-3 to TRBJ2-5; D is ambiguous. The DNA end is more similar to TRBJ2-7, so the J call may be wrong. Germline-derived CDR1 and CDR2 are ENHRY and SYGVKD. The CDR3 length is 12 residues. CDR3 protein: CAISEGPYEQYF. The CDR3 coding sequence is TGTGCCATCAGTGAAGGGCCGTACGAGCAGTACTTC.

The chain employs TRBV20-1 and TRBJ2-2, with TRBD1 as a possible D gene (5 bases). This CDR3 contains 14 residues. Germline lookup yields CDR1 DFQATT and CDR2 SNEGSKA (reference sequence). The germline V and J ends were trimmed by 3 bases and 2 bases, with 10 bases remaining between them. The CDR3 loop is CSASKGLNTGELFF. In DNA form, the CDR3 reads TGCAGTGCTAGCAAGGGGCTCAACACCGGGGAGCTGTTTTTT.

The V gene is TRBV29-1, the J gene TRBJ2-1; 8 bases agree with TRBD1. The CDR3 runs to 14 residues. Looked up from germline, CDR1 is SQVTM and CDR2 is ANQGSEA. J gave up 7 bases and V 3 bases, and 8 bases lay outside the gene matches. This chain's CDR3 is CSVERAGGWNEQFF. In nucleotides, the CDR3 is TGCAGCGTTGAGAGGGCAGGGGGCTGGAATGAGCAGTTCTTC.

About this clonotype: A junction end diverges from the germline sequence, so it may reflect a read error. The chain joins TRBV9 to TRBJ2-1; 7 bases align to TRBD2. Germline V gives CDR1 SGDLS, CDR2 YYNGEE. The CDR3 runs to 18 residues. This CDR3 is CASSLSPLADMDYNGQFF. In nucleotides, the CDR3 is TGTGCCAGCAGCCTAAGTCCTCTAGCGGACATGGACTACAATGGGCAGTTCTTC.

This clonotype was detected only a few times. This rearrangement joins TRBV6-2 or TRBV6-3 to TRBJ2-1; 9 bases are a match to TRBD2. This CDR3 has 15 amino acids. The V gene end was trimmed by 6 bases and the J gene end by 6 bases; junction bases not matched to a gene: 9. Germline V CDR1 and CDR2: MNHEY, SVGEGT. The chain's CDR3 is CASSVALAGSNEQFF. In nucleotides, the CDR3 is TGTGCCAGCAGCGTCGCCCTAGCGGGGAGCAATGAGCAGTTCTTC.

The chain couples TRBV5-1 to TRBJ2-1; 8 nucleotides line up with TRBD1. The CDR3 covers 15 residues. The junction had 5 bases not matched to a gene; V was cut back by 0 bases and J by 6 bases. The germline V gene encodes CDR1 SGHRS and CDR2 YFSETQ. The CDR3 spells CASSLGTGNSNEQFF. In DNA form, the CDR3 reads TGCGCCAGCAGCTTGGGGACAGGGAACAGCAATGAGCAGTTCTTC.